The 19 T cell receptor beta chains below were found in one sample sequenced in a study of beta chain features in type 1 diabetes. Isolated RNA was reverse transcribed in full, so expressed TCRB transcripts were sequenced. Some clones are missing from TCRdb's copy, which holds only in-frame ones; the method was immunoSEQ multiplex PCR. The table shows hundreds of thousands of clones, with around 15% occurring only once. Their antigens are not known. Study-level results: When Type 1 diabetes patients were examined, their TCRB CDR3s proved moderately but significantly shorter in all four CD4+ subsets.

Sequenced material: naive CD4+ T cells from blood. These TCRs come from a man aged 18 to 29 with type 1 diabetes.

This clone was counted only a few times. The rearrangement links TRBV5-6 to TRBJ1-4; 10 nucleotides align to TRBD1. CDR3 size: 14 residues. J gave up 7 bases and V 4 bases, and 4 bases lay outside the gene matches. The V gene's germline CDR1 is SGHDT and CDR2 YYEEEE. This CDR3 is CASSPGQGGEKLFF. DNA for the CDR3: TGTGCCAGCAGCCCCGGACAGGGGGGTGAAAAACTGTTTTTT. Variable domain in full (rest from reference TRBV5-6 and TRBJ1-4): DAGVTQSPTHLIKTRGQQVTLRCSPKSGHDTVSWYQQALGQGPQFIFQYYEEEERQRGNFPDRFSGHQFPNYSSELNVNALLLGDSALYLCASSPGQGGEKLFFGSGTQLSVL.

The CDR3 region has the DNA TGTGCCAGCACCCGCGGAGGAAGCGGGGAAGAGACCCAGTACTTC. Translation: CASTRGGSGEETQYF. The chain carries TRBV2 and TRBJ2-5; 7 nucleotides match TRBD2. The CDR3 runs 15 residues. V shed 7 bases, J shed 3 bases, and the junction held 11 bases outside the gene matches. The germline CDR1 and CDR2 sequences are SNHLY and FYNNEI.

The chain uses TRBV13 and TRBJ1-1; D is uncertain. The germline V gene has CDR1 PRHDT and CDR2 FYEKMQ (reference sequence). This CDR3 region has 12 residues. Trimming cost V 5 bases and J 4 bases, with 8 bases left between them. The CDR3 nucleotides read TGTGCCAGCAGCGCCGACGGCACTGAAGCTTTCTTT. Protein: CASSADGTEAFF.

This sequence joins TRBV30 and TRBJ2-5; possibly TRBD1 or TRBD2 for D (5 bases each). The CDR3 runs to 12 residues. V was shortened by 2 bases and J by 4 bases, with 8 bases between the two germline ends. Germline V gene lookup returns CDR1 GTSNPN and CDR2 SVGIG (reference sequence). The CDR3 DNA reads as TGTGCCTGGAGTTGGGGGATAGAGACCCAGTACTTC. Its protein is CAWSWGIETQYF.

This clone was observed a few times. This chain links TRBV13 with TRBJ2-5, with unresolved D. This CDR3 contains 14 residues. Germline V gives CDR1 PRHDT, CDR2 FYEKMQ (reference sequence). V lost 6 bases, J lost 0 bases, and 11 bases lay in between. Here the CDR3 reads CASRLIPYQETQYF. The DNA of the CDR3 is TGTGCCAGCAGACTAATACCTTACCAAGAGACCCAGTACTTC. Variable domain in full (rest from reference TRBV13 and TRBJ2-5): AAGVIQSPRHLIKEKRETATLKCYPIPRHDTVYWYQQGPGQDPQFLISFYEKMQSDKGSIPDRFSAQQFSDYHSELNMSSLELGDSALYFCASRLIPYQETQYFGPGTRLLVL.

The table lists this clone with a few counts. The V gene is TRBV28, the J gene TRBJ1-1, with D perhaps TRBD1 (6 bases). CDR1 and CDR2 from the germline V gene are MDHEN and SYDVKM. CDR3 length: 13 amino acids. The CDR3 DNA reads TGTGGCTCAACCCAGGGGACCAACACTGAAGCTTTCTTT. Protein sequence: CGSTQGTNTEAFF. The whole variable domain, remainder taken from reference TRBV28 and TRBJ1-1, is DVKVTQSSRYLVKRTGEKVFLECVQDMDHENMFWYRQDPGLGLRLIYFSYDVKMKEKGDIPEGYSVSREKKERFSLILESASTNQTSMYLCGSTQGTNTEAFFGQGTRLTVV.

This clone showed up just a few times. The V call is TRBV2, the J call TRBJ2-7; 7 bases are shared with TRBD1. The CDR3 extends over 14 amino acids. Germline values: CDR1 SNHLY, CDR2 FYNNEI. V lost 10 bases and J lost 6; bases outside the gene matches: 15. The CDR3 sequence is CATRQDTSGGEQYF. DNA for the CDR3: TGTGCCACCCGCCAGGACACCTCAGGGGGCGAGCAGTACTTC.

V is TRBV21-1 and J is TRBJ1-5. TRBV21-1 is a recognized pseudogene. This CDR3 has 15 amino acids. CDR3 protein: CASSKERGRDQPQHF. The CDR3 DNA reads as TGTGCCAGCAGCAAAGAGAGGGGCAGGGATCAGCCCCAGCATTTT.

The rearrangement links TRBV5-4 to TRBJ1-4; possible D gene TRBD1, 5 bases. This CDR3 spans 17 amino acids. The V gene's germline CDR1 is SGHNT and CDR2 YYREEE (reference sequence). The V end was cut by 4 bases, the J end by 6 bases, with 22 bases between. In DNA form, the CDR3 reads TGTGCCAGCAGCGGGGGACCCTTGGCGGAAAGAGATGAAAAACTGTTTTTT. This encodes CASSGGPLAERDEKLFF.

A few counts support this clone. The CDR3 DNA reads as TGTGCCAGCAGATTCCCAGGGGGGGAGGGTCGGCACGAGCAGTACTTC. Its protein product is CASRFPGGEGRHEQYF. This chain joins TRBV28 and TRBJ2-7; perhaps D is TRBD1 or TRBD2 (7 bases each). V lost 6 bases and J lost 5, with 23 bases in between. The germline V gene has CDR1 MDHEN and CDR2 SYDVKM. CDR3 length: 16 residues.

The CDR3 spells CASSDRGQGASGYTF. The CDR3, as DNA: TGTGCCAGCAGTGACCGGGGACAGGGGGCCAGTGGCTACACCTTC. The chain uses TRBV6-4 and TRBJ1-2; 12 bases line up with TRBD1. With 2 bases clipped from V and 7 bases from J, the junction kept 5 bases outside the gene matches. In germline, CDR1 is MRHNA, CDR2 SNTAGT. This CDR3 is 15 amino acids long.

V is TRBV30 and J is TRBJ1-1; D remains ambiguous. This CDR3 is 14 amino acids long. Germline loops: CDR1 GTSNPN, CDR2 SVGIG (reference sequence). The V end lost 2 bases, the J end lost 3 bases, and 13 bases lay between the germline ends. The CDR3 DNA sequence: TGTGCCTGGAGTAGAGAGGGTCGTGACACTGAAGCTTTCTTT. It codes for CAWSREGRDTEAFF.

In this sample, this clone turned up a few times. The sample holds other DNA sequences that translate to the same CDR3. This chain uses TRBV7-9 with TRBJ2-2, with 7 bases fitting TRBD1. The germline gives CDR1 SEHNR, CDR2 FQNEAQ (reference sequence). J gave up 5 bases and V 5 bases, and 2 bases lay outside the gene matches. The CDR3 length is 13 residues. The CDR3 is CASSPQGTGELFF. DNA of the CDR3: TGTGCCAGCAGCCCACAGGGGACCGGGGAGCTGTTTTTT.

The chain has TRBV5-1 and TRBJ2-3, with D unresolved. This CDR3 is 13 amino acids long. V lost 4 bases, J lost 2 bases, and 8 bases lay in between. The germline CDR1 and CDR2 sequences are SGHRS and YFSETQ. The chain's CDR3 is CASSTVITDTQYF. The CDR3 DNA follows: TGCGCCAGCAGCACGGTGATCACAGATACGCAGTATTTT.

This rearrangement joins TRBV5-1 to TRBJ2-2; possible D gene TRBD2, 5 bases. Trimming took 6 bases from V and 4 from J, leaving 16 bases between them. The CDR3 covers 15 residues. Germline values: CDR1 SGHRS, CDR2 YFSETQ. CDR3 sequence: CASNPAVAGTGELFF. CDR3 nucleotide sequence: TGCGCCAGCAACCCAGCGGTAGCTGGCACCGGGGAGCTGTTTTTT. Filled out from reference TRBV5-1 and TRBJ2-2, the complete variable domain reads KAGVTQTPRYLIKTRGQQVTLSCSPISGHRSVSWYQQTPGQGLQFLFEYFSETQRNKGNFPGRFSGRQFSNSRSEMNVSTLELGDSALYLCASNPAVAGTGELFFGEGSRLTVL.

This clone showed up just a few times. The chain is built from TRBV29-1 and TRBJ2-5, with a weak D call TRBD1 (5 bases). This CDR3 region has 10 residues. Between the trimmed V and J ends, which lost 4 bases and 5 bases, there was a span of 5 bases. Per the germline V gene, CDR1 is SQVTM and CDR2 is ANQGSEA. CDR3 loop: CSVGQETQYF. The CDR3 DNA reads TGCAGCGTTGGACAGGAGACCCAGTACTTC.

The chain couples TRBV19 to TRBJ2-2; 8 positions match TRBD2. The V and J ends lost 7 bases and 3 bases, in that order; junction bases with no gene match: 10. The CDR3 contains 16 residues. From germline, CDR1 is LNHDA and CDR2 SQIVND (reference sequence). The CDR3 DNA sequence: TGTGCCAGTACCCCCGAGTTCGGGAGGGACACCGGGGAGCTGTTTTTT. The encoded protein is CASTPEFGRDTGELFF.

The chain has TRBV29-1 and TRBJ1-1, with D hard to call. The germline V gene has CDR1 SQVTM and CDR2 ANQGSEA. The CDR3 consists of 13 residues. V was trimmed by 4 bases and J by 0 bases, leaving 9 bases between them. CDR3 sequence (DNA): TGCAGCGTTGGTCGGCTCTTGAACACTGAAGCTTTCTTT. This encodes CSVGRLLNTEAFF. Using reference TRBV29-1 and TRBJ1-1 for the parts outside the CDR3, the full variable domain is SAVISQKPSRDICQRGTSLTIQCQVDSQVTMMFWYRQQPGQSLTLIATANQGSEATYESGFVIDKFPISRPNLTFSTLTVSNMSPEDSSIYLCSVGRLLNTEAFFGQGTRLTVV.

The chain employs TRBV2 and TRBJ1-5, with 7 bases that match TRBD1. Germline lookup yields CDR1 SNHLY and CDR2 FYNNEI. The CDR3 covers 14 residues. Trimming removed 4 bases from V and 7 bases from J; junction bases left unmatched: 7. Written as DNA, the CDR3 is TGTGCCAGCAGTGGACAGGGTGAGAGGCAGCCCCAGCATTTT. Amino acid sequence: CASSGQGERQPQHF.